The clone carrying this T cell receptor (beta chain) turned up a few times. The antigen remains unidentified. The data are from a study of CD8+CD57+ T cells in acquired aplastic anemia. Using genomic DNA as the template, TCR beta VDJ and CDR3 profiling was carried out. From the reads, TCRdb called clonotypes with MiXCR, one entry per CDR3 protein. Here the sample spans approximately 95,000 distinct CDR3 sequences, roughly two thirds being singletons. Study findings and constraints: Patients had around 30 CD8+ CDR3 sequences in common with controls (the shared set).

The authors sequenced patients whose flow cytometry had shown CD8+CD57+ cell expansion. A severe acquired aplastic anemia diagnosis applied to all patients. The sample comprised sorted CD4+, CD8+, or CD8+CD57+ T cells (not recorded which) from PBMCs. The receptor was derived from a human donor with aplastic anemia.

As DNA, the CDR3 is TGTGCCACCAGCGAGGCGGACAGGGCGTCTAATGAAAAACTGTTTTTT. This gives the protein CATSEADRASNEKLFF. This chain joins TRBV15 and TRBJ1-4; 8 bases align to TRBD1. From germline, CDR1 is LNHNV and CDR2 YYDKDF (reference sequence). The junction had 8 bases not matched to a gene; V was cut back by 5 bases and J by 3 bases. This CDR3 contains 16 residues.